Reported below is one TCR beta chain. Its antigen is unknown. The PCR employed 60 Vbeta primers together with 13 Jbeta primers. Assay: immunoSEQ multiplex PCR; the TCRdb copy retains only in-frame clones and omits some. The top ten clones hold around 1.5% of a sample with approximately 170,000 clones, around 78% of them seen once. The data were obtained in a study of cytomegalovirus exposure and HLA in healthy donors. About the study: Researchers previously reported finding roughly 120 million unique TCR beta sequences from 170 million or so T cells. Study observations and caveats: In terms of immune exposure information, only CMV serostatus was available.

CDR3 size: 18 residues. The ends were cut back, 4 bases at V and 4 bases at J, with 25 bases in the middle. CDR1 is SGDLS, CDR2 YYNGEE, per germline. The sample comprised PBMCs. The origin of this receptor is a man aged 35 to 55 in good health and CMV-seronegative. The V call is TRBV9, the J call TRBJ2-3; perhaps TRBD2 as D (5 bases). This CDR3 is CASSSRPTSYGVADTQYF. The DNA of the CDR3 is TGTGCCAGCAGCTCGCGCCCTACTAGTTACGGGGTGGCAGATACGCAGTATTTT. Together with reference TRBV9 and TRBJ2-3, the CDR3 gives the full variable domain: DSGVTQTPKHLITATGQRVTLRCSPRSGDLSVYWYQQSLDQGLQFLIQYYNGEERAKGNILERFSAQQFPDLHSELNLSSLELGDSALYFCASSSRPTSYGVADTQYFGPGTRLTVL.